The entry below describes one TCR beta chain. The antigen remains unidentified. The data stem from a study of blood T cells in healthy people across ages. Germline-derived CDR1 and CDR2 are SNHLY and FYNNEI. V gave up 8 bases and J gave up 6 bases, with 10 bases separating them. CDR3 length equals 12 residues. Whole-study findings and limits: Donor CMV status was unknown, possibly confounding expanded clonotype changes. Observed TCR beta diversity per million T cells went down as age went up. This fall followed a roughly linear course with age.

The authors ran a second PCR of roughly 6 to 12 cycles using a sample-barcoded 5' primer and a J-beta primer mix. A template-switch adaptor that had 12 random nucleotides put a tag on each cDNA molecule. At least 3 million CDR3-containing paired-end reads were obtained per sample. TCRdb reprocessed the 5' RACE reads with MiXCR, giving one entry per CDR3 protein. The sample has some 1.4 million distinct CDR3 sequences; 42% are singletons. J is TRBJ2-2 and V is TRBV2, with D possibly matching TRBD2 (5 bases). The TCR comes from a woman aged 18-29 years in good health. The source material was blood. CDR3 DNA sequence: TGTGCCAGCCTAGCCACCGCCGGGGAGCTGTTTTTT. It specifies CASLATAGELFF.